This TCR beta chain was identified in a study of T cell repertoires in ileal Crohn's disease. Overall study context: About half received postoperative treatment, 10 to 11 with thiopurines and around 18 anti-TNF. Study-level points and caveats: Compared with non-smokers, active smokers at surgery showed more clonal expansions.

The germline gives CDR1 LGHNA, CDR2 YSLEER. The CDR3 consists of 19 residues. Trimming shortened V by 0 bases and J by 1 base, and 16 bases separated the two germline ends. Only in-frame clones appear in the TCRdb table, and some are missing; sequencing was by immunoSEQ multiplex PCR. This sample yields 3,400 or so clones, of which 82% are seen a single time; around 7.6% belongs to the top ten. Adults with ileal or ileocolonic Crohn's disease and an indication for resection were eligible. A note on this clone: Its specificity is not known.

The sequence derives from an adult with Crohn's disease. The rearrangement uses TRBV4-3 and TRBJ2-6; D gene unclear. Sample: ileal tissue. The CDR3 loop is CASSQDAARIPSGANVLTF. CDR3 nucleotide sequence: TGCGCCAGCAGCCAAGACGCGGCCAGAATTCCTTCTGGGGCCAACGTCCTGACTTTC.